This T cell receptor beta chain stems from a study of cytomegalovirus exposure and HLA in healthy donors. Notes on the study in general: Later analysis identified several of the most significant clusters that appeared linked to common viral pathogens. Equally common other TCR beta chains were less clonally expanded than HLA-associated ones, a later analysis found.

CDR1 SGHDT and CDR2 YYEEEE come from the germline V gene. Between the trimmed V and J ends, which lost 1 base and 0 bases, there was a span of 8 bases. The CDR3 consists of 15 residues. As to this clone: The antigen remains undetermined.

A multiplex PCR was run with 60 Vbeta primers and 13 Jbeta primers. Some clones are missing from TCRdb's copy, which holds only in-frame ones; the method was immunoSEQ multiplex PCR. The sample carries fewer than 85,000 clones, under 80% recorded once. This rearrangement joins TRBV5-6 to TRBJ2-4, with no clear D. The sample was PBMCs. The receptor was derived from a man aged 18-30 years in good health and CMV-seropositive. In nucleotides, the CDR3 is TGTGCCAGCAGCTTGTACGAGCTAGCCAAAAACATTCAGTACTTC. Its translation: CASSLYELAKNIQYF. Variable domain in full (rest from reference TRBV5-6 and TRBJ2-4): DAGVTQSPTHLIKTRGQQVTLRCSPKSGHDTVSWYQQALGQGPQFIFQYYEEEERQRGNFPDRFSGHQFPNYSSELNVNALLLGDSALYLCASSLYELAKNIQYFGAGTRLSVL.